The 4 T cell receptor beta chains below come from one sample, sequenced in a study of human T cells and chemical hapten exposure. TCRdb used MiXCR to reprocess the 5' RACE reads, holding one entry per CDR3 protein. Of 75,000 or so distinct CDR3 sequences listed, less than 20% were seen once; the top ten hold under 7.5%. Total RNA extraction was carried out from unfractionated whole blood. These receptor sequences come from a female donor in good health.

V gene TRBV7-6 combines with J gene TRBJ1-1; weak D call: TRBD1 (5 bases). This CDR3 spans 15 amino acids. CDR1 is SGHVS, CDR2 FNYEAQ, per germline. The V and J ends lost 5 bases and 1 base respectively, with 14 bases between them. The CDR3 is CASSLGLGRNTEAFF. CDR3 nucleotides: TGTGCCAGCAGCCTGGGGCTAGGGAGGAACACTGAAGCTTTCTTT.

This clonotype was observed a handful of times. The gene calls are TRBV5-1 and TRBJ2-7; 8 bases agree with TRBD1. After removal of 5 bases from V and 2 bases from J, the junction contained 9 bases not matched to a gene. The CDR3 consists of 15 residues. CDR1 and CDR2 (germline): SGHRS, YFSETQ. This CDR3 is CASSLTGTGAYEQYF. In DNA form, the CDR3 reads TGCGCCAGCAGTTTGACCGGGACAGGAGCCTACGAGCAGTACTTC.

This clonotype was seen a handful of times. The chain is built from TRBV12-3 or TRBV12-4 and TRBJ2-4; D not certain. Deletions cut 5 bases from V and 7 bases from J, with 12 bases between. The CDR3 consists of 13 residues. The CDR3 reads CASSPRTWNIQYF. CDR3 in DNA: TGTGCCAGCAGTCCTCGAACGTGGAACATTCAGTACTTC.

This clonotype was seen a few times. For the CDR3, the DNA is TGTGCCAGCAGTTTTATCAGGGGAACGCCGCCTGGGTCTGGAAACACCATATATTTT. This codes for CASSFIRGTPPGSGNTIYF. V gene TRBV12-3 or TRBV12-4 combines with J gene TRBJ1-3; tentative D call: TRBD1 (6 bases). The CDR3 is made up of 19 amino acids. V was cut by 3 bases and J by 1 base, with 22 bases left in between.